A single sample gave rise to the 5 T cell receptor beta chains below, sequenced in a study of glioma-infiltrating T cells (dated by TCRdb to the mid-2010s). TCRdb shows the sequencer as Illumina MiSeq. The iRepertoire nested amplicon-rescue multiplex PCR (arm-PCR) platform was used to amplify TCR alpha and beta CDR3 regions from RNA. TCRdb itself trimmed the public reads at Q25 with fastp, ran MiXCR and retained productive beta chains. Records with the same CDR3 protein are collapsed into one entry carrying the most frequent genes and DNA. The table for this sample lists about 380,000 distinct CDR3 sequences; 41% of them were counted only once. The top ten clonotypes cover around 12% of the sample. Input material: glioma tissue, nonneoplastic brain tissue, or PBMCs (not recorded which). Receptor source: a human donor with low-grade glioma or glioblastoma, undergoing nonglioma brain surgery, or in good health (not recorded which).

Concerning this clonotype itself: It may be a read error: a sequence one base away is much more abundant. The CDR3 is CSANRGGQETKYF. The CDR3 DNA reads as TGCAGTGCCAACAGGGGAGGTCAAGAGACCAAGTACTTC. This chain joins TRBV20-1 and TRBJ2-5, with D perhaps TRBD1 (7 bases). In germline, CDR1 is DFQATT, CDR2 SNEGSKA (reference sequence). The CDR3 totals 13 residues.

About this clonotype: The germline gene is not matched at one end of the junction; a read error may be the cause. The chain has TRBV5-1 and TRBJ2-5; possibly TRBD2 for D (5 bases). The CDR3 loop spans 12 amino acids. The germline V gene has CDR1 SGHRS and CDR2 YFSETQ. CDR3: CASNRLAETQYF. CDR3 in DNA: TGTGCCAGCAACCGGCTAGCAGAGACCCAGTACTTC.

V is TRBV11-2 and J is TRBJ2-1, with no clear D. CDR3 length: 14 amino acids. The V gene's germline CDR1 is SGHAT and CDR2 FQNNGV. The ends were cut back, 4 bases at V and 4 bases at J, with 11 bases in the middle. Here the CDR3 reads CASSSPRGYNEQFF. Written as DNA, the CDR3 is TGTGCCAGCAGCTCCCCTCGCGGTTACAATGAGCAGTTCTTC. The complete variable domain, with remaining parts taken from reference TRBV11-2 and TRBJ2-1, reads EAGVAQSPRYKIIEKRQSVAFWCNPISGHATLYWYQQILGQGPKLLIQFQNNGVVDDSQLPKDRFSAERLKGVDSTLKIQPAKLEDSAVYLCASSSPRGYNEQFFGPGTRLTVL.

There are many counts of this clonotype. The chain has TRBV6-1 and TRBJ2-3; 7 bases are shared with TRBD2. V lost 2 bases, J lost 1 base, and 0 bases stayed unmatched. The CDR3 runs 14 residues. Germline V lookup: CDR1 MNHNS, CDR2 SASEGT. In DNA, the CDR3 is TGTGCCAGCAGTGAACTAGCGGGCACAGATACGCAGTATTTT. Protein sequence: CASSELAGTDTQYF.

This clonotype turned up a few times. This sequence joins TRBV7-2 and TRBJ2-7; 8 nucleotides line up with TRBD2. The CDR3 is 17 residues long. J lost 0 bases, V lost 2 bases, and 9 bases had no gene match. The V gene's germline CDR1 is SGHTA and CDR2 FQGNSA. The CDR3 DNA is TGTGCCAGCAGCTTATTCGTTGGCGGGACTAGCTCCTACGAGCAGTACTTC. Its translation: CASSLFVGGTSSYEQYF.